One and the same sample provided the 8 T cell receptor beta chains below, sequenced in a study of blood T cell repertoires in COVID-19. Libraries were prepared by immunoSEQ multiplex PCR; TCRdb keeps only in-frame clonotypes and omits some of them. The table has about 34,000 clones, approximately 80% seen once. The sequencing sample was made of peripheral blood. Source of these receptors: a human donor in a cohort sampled during active COVID-19.

The chain links TRBV28 to TRBJ2-3; D possibly corresponds to TRBD1 (6 bases). The germline V and J ends were trimmed by 5 bases and 2 bases, with 14 bases remaining between them. Germline V gene data show CDR1 as MDHEN and CDR2 as SYDVKM. The CDR3 has 15 residues. CDR3 coding DNA: TGTGCCAGCAGTGTTTCAGGGGACAACACAGATACGCAGTATTTT. Protein: CASSVSGDNTDTQYF.

This clone appeared once. The V call is TRBV6-5, the J call TRBJ1-5, with a tentative D call TRBD1 (6 bases). Per the germline V gene, CDR1 is MNHEY and CDR2 is SVGAGI. The CDR3 consists of 14 residues. V lost 8 bases and J lost 4, with 15 bases in between. Here the CDR3 reads CASRGGGENQPQHF. The CDR3 DNA sequence: TGTGCCAGCCGGGGCGGGGGCGAAAATCAGCCCCAGCATTTT.

V and J are TRBV28 and TRBJ2-7; 10 bases are shared with TRBD1. The CDR3 extends over 15 amino acids. The germline CDR1 and CDR2 sequences are MDHEN and SYDVKM. The J segment lost 0 bases and the V segment lost 6 bases, leaving 5 bases of the junction unmatched. DNA of the CDR3: TGTGCCAGCAGCCGAGGACAGGGGGACTCCTACGAGCAGTACTTC. This gives the protein CASSRGQGDSYEQYF.

This clone has a handful of counts. The chain couples TRBV6-1 to TRBJ1-3, with 8 bases aligning to TRBD1. In germline, CDR1 is MNHNS, CDR2 SASEGT. The CDR3 is 18 residues long. The ends lost 0 bases at V and 1 base at J; junction bases unmatched: 8. CDR3 sequence (DNA): TGTGCCAGCAGTGAAGCTGATGGACAGGGCATTTCTGGAAACACCATATATTTT. The encoded protein is CASSEADGQGISGNTIYF.

The chain recombines TRBV18 with TRBJ1-4; no definite D call. V shed 2 bases and J shed 0 bases, with 10 bases lying between them. Germline V lookup: CDR1 KGHSH, CDR2 LQKENI. The CDR3 consists of 16 residues. CDR3 nucleotides: TGTGCCAGCTCACCAAGAGGTGTGGCAACTAATGAAAAACTGTTTTTT. Translation: CASSPRGVATNEKLFF.

J is TRBJ2-3 and V is TRBV9, with 10 bases aligning to TRBD2. The length of the CDR3 is 15 residues. V lost 3 bases to trimming and J lost 4 bases; unmatched junction nucleotides: 5. Germline V gives CDR1 SGDLS, CDR2 YYNGEE. Here the CDR3 reads CASSGATSGPDTQYF. The DNA of the CDR3 is TGTGCCAGCAGCGGCGCGACTAGCGGGCCAGATACGCAGTATTTT.

This chain uses TRBV11-1 with TRBJ2-7; 7 bases fit TRBD1. V lost 9 bases to trimming and J lost 3 bases; unmatched junction nucleotides: 11. Germline lookup yields CDR1 SGHAT and CDR2 FQDESV (reference sequence). The CDR3 runs to 14 residues. The CDR3 bases are TGTGCCAGGGAACCCCATACAGGGGACTACGAGCAGTACTTC. Protein sequence: CAREPHTGDYEQYF.

The chain employs TRBV30 and TRBJ1-6; D perhaps matches TRBD1 (6 bases). Germline CDR1 reads GTSNPN; CDR2 reads SVGIG (reference sequence). V lost 5 bases, J lost 9 bases, and 11 bases lay in between. CDR3 length: 12 amino acids. CDR3 region: CAWGDTFSPLHF. The CDR3 DNA sequence: TGTGCCTGGGGGGACACTTTTTCACCCCTCCACTTT.